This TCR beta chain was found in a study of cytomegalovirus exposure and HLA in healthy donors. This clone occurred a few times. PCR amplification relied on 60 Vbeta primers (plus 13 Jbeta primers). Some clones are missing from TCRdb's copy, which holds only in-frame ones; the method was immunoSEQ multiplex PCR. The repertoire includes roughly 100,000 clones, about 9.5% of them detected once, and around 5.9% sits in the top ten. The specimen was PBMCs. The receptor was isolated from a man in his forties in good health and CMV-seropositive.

The CDR3 DNA reads TGTGCCAGCAGCTTCGGATTTAGCGGGAGCCGCAATGAGCAGTTCTTC. As protein: CASSFGFSGSRNEQFF. The chain couples TRBV5-5 to TRBJ2-1, with 9 bases matching TRBD2. The V and J ends lost 2 bases and 6 bases, in that order; junction bases with no gene match: 9. Germline V gene sequence: CDR1 SGHKS, CDR2 YYEKEE (reference sequence). The CDR3 covers 16 residues.